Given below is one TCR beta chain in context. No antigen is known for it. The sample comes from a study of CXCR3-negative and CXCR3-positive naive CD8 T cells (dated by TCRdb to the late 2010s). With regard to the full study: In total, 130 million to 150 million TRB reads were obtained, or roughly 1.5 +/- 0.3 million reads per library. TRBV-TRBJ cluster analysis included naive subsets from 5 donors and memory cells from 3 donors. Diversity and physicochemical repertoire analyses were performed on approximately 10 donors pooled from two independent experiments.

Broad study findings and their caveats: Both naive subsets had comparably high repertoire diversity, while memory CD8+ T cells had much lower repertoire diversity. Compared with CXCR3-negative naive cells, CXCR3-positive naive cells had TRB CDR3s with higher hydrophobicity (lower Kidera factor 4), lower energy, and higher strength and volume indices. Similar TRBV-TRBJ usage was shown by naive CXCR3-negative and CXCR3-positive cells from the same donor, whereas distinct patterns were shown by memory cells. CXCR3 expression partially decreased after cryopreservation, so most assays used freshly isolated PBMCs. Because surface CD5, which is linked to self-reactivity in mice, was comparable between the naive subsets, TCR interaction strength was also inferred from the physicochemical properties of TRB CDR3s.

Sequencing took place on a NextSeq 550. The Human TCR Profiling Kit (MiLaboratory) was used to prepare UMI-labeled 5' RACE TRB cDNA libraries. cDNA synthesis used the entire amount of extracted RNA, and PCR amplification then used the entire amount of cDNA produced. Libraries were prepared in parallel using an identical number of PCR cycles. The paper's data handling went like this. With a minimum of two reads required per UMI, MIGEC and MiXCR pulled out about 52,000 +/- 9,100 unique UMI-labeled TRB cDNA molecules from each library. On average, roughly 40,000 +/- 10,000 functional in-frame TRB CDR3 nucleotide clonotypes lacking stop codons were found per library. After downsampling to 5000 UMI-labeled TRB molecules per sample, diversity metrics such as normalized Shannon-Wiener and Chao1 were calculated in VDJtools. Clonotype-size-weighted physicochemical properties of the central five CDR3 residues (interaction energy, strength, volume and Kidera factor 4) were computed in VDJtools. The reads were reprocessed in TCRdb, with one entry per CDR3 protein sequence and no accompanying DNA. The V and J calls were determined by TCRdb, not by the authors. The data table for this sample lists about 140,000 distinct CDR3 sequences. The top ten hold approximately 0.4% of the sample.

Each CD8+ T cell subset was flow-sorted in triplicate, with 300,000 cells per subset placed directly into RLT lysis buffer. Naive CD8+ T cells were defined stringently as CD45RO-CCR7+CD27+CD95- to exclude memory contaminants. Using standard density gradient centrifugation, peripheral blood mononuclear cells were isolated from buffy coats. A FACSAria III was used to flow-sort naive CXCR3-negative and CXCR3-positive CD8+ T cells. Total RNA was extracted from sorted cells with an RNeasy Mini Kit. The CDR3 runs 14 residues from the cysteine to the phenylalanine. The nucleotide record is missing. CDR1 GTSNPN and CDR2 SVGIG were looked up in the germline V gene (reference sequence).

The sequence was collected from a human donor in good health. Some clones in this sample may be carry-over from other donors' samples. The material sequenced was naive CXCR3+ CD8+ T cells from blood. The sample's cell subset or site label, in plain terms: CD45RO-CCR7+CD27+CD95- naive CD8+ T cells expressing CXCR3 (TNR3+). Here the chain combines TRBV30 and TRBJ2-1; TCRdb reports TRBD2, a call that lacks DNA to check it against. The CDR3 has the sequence CAWSWAGGGDEQFF. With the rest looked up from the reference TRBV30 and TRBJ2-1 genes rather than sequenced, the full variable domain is SQTIHQWPATLVQPVGSPLSLECTVEGTSNPNLYWYRQAAGRGLQLLFYSVGIGQISSEVPQNLSASRPQDRQFILSSKKLLLSDSGFYLCAWSWAGGGDEQFFGPGTRLTVL.